This TCR beta chain was sequenced for a study of CD8 T cells in ankylosing spondylitis. Whole-study findings and limits: The study identified a TCR beta motif of under 10 highly homologous variants that appeared characteristic of ankylosing spondylitis blood.

TCRdb reprocessed the 5' RACE reads via MiXCR and lists one record per CDR3 protein. Altogether some 220,000 distinct CDR3 sequences are present, 7% to 8% being singletons, with the ten largest covering approximately 14%. V gave up 6 bases and J gave up 4 bases, with 17 bases separating them. The CDR3 is made up of 15 amino acids. Germline loops: CDR1 MDHEN, CDR2 SYDVKM. This clonotype was detected only a few times. Its antigen is currently unknown. The rearrangement joins TRBV28 to TRBJ2-3; the D gene is possibly TRBD1 (6 bases). The sequenced material came from blood, either unsorted or a sorted T cell fraction (not recorded which). This sequence was found in a male donor with ankylosing spondylitis. The CDR3 DNA reads as TGTGCCAGCAGCCCCTTGAGGGGGAGCCCAGATACGCAGTATTTT. Its translation is CASSPLRGSPDTQYF.